The 27 T cell receptor beta chains below were found in one sample sequenced in a study of cytomegalovirus exposure and HLA in healthy donors. Primers included in the PCR were 60 Vbeta and 13 Jbeta primers. Produced via immunoSEQ multiplex PCR; TCRdb's table is partial and in-frame only. In the table there are 150,000 to 200,000 clones, roughly 80% of which are singletons. Sequencing used PBMCs. These receptors all come from a man over 45 in good health and CMV-seropositive.

This clone has only a few counts. The rearrangement links TRBV21-1 to TRBJ2-7; no check of the table's D call, TRBD1, against the DNA was made. TRBV21-1 is a recognized pseudogene. This CDR3 spans 14 amino acids. This CDR3 is CASGDRAISYEQYF. The CDR3 bases are TGTGCCAGCGGAGACAGGGCTATCTCCTACGAGCAGTACTTC.

The chain joins TRBV7-3 to TRBJ2-3, with TRBD2 matching over 9 bases. The V segment lost 0 bases and the J segment 1 base; nucleotides outside the gene matches: 2. CDR1 and CDR2 (germline): SGHTA, FQGTGA. The CDR3 has 16 amino acids. CDR3 in DNA: TGTGCCAGCAGCTTAACCGGGACTAGCCGCACAGATACGCAGTATTTT. Amino acid sequence: CASSLTGTSRTDTQYF.

V usage is TRBV15 and J usage is TRBJ1-1; a weak D match, TRBD1 (6 bases). The V gene lost 0 bases and the J gene lost 7 bases, with 12 bases spanning the gap. CDR1 is LNHNV and CDR2 is YYDKDF in the germline V gene (reference sequence). There are 14 residues in the CDR3. The CDR3 here is CATSRDRGIGEAFF. The CDR3 DNA reads TGTGCCACCAGCAGAGACAGGGGTATCGGTGAAGCTTTCTTT.

The V and J genes are TRBV5-1 and TRBJ1-5; 11 bases align to TRBD1. The trim removed 0 bases at V and 6 bases at J, leaving 5 bases unmatched. This CDR3 is built from 16 residues. Germline V gives CDR1 SGHRS, CDR2 YFSETQ. CDR3 sequence: CASSLGDRGFGQPQHF. In DNA, the CDR3 is TGCGCCAGCAGCTTGGGGGACAGGGGGTTTGGTCAGCCCCAGCATTTT.

This clone was found a few times. The chain employs TRBV27 and TRBJ2-7, with a possible D match to TRBD2 (6 bases). This CDR3 spans 14 amino acids. V was trimmed by 1 base and J by 3 bases, leaving 10 bases between them. CDR1 is MNHEY, CDR2 SMNVEV, per germline (reference sequence). CDR3 DNA sequence: TGTGCCAGCAGTTTATTGACTAGGGGCTACGAGCAGTACTTC. Translation gives CASSLLTRGYEQYF.

This clone was observed once. This chain connects TRBV9 to TRBJ1-6; D may be TRBD1 (5 bases). The CDR3 runs 13 residues. V was trimmed by 3 bases and J by 14 bases, leaving 15 bases between them. Germline CDR1 is SGDLS and CDR2 is YYNGEE. The CDR3 protein is CASSESPQGTLHF. CDR3 bases: TGTGCCAGCAGCGAATCACCTCAGGGAACCCTCCACTTT.

The chain has TRBV2 and TRBJ1-6; a weak D match, TRBD1 (6 bases). The V end was cut by 1 base, the J end by 10 bases, with 20 bases between. Germline V gene lookup returns CDR1 SNHLY and CDR2 FYNNEI. The CDR3 is 17 residues long. Here the CDR3 reads CASSEVAGASGDSPLHF. Written as DNA, the CDR3 is TGTGCCAGCAGTGAAGTGGCAGGAGCATCAGGGGACTCACCCCTCCACTTT.

V usage is TRBV5-6 and J usage is TRBJ1-5; the D is unclear. The CDR3 is 12 residues long. The V gene lost 3 bases and the J gene lost 5 bases, with 6 bases spanning the gap. CDR1 and CDR2 (germline): SGHDT, YYEEEE. The CDR3 spells CASSSLHQPQHF. The CDR3 bases are TGTGCCAGCAGCTCCCTCCATCAGCCCCAGCATTTT.

The chain carries TRBV4-2 and TRBJ1-1; no reliable D call. V lost 4 bases to trimming and J lost 2 bases, with 11 bases between them. In germline, CDR1 is LGHNA, CDR2 YNFKEQ. The CDR3 contains 14 residues. The CDR3 DNA follows: TGTGCCAGCAGCCCATCTGGTACTAACACTGAAGCTTTCTTT. This codes for CASSPSGTNTEAFF.

The gene calls are TRBV23-1 and TRBJ2-5; TRBD1 is a possible D gene (6 bases). TRBV23-1 counts as an open reading frame of uncertain function. V lost 3 bases, J lost 5 bases, and 19 bases lay in between. This CDR3 comprises 16 residues. This CDR3 is CASSHFNSGGNETQYF. CDR3 nucleotide sequence: TGCGCCAGCAGTCATTTCAACTCTGGGGGCAATGAGACCCAGTACTTC.

This clone has only one observation. The rearrangement uses TRBV6-5 and TRBJ1-3; the D is unclear. This CDR3 has 16 residues. Germline-derived CDR1 and CDR2 are MNHEY and SVGAGI. The ends were cut back, 0 bases at V and 0 bases at J, with 9 bases in the middle. The chain's CDR3 is CASSYSQTHSGNTIYF. CDR3 bases: TGTGCCAGCAGTTACTCGCAGACTCACTCTGGAAACACCATATATTTT.

The chain carries TRBV27 and TRBJ2-2; 9 bases are a match to TRBD2. This CDR3 has 14 residues. V trimming: 4 bases; J trimming: 6 bases; junction bases outside the gene matches: 3. The V gene's germline CDR1 is MNHEY and CDR2 SMNVEV (reference sequence). The DNA of the CDR3 is TGTGCCAGCAGTTGGGGGACTAGCTCCGGGGAGCTGTTTTTT. Translating it yields CASSWGTSSGELFF.

J is TRBJ1-1 and V is TRBV10-3, with D tentatively TRBD1 (5 bases). The germline V gene has CDR1 ENHRY and CDR2 SYGVKD. V lost 0 bases, J lost 1 base, and 9 bases lay in between. The CDR3 loop spans 15 amino acids. Here the CDR3 DNA reads TGTGCCATCAGTGAGTCGGTGACAGCGAACACTGAAGCTTTCTTT. It is translated as CAISESVTANTEAFF.

CDR3 loop: CASSLDPSTEAFF. For the CDR3, the DNA is TGCGCCAGCAGCTTGGATCCCAGCACTGAAGCTTTCTTT. The chain combines TRBV5-1 with TRBJ1-1; no clear D. The V gene lost 0 bases and the J gene lost 4 bases, with 7 bases spanning the gap. The CDR3 totals 13 residues. Germline V gene sequence: CDR1 SGHRS, CDR2 YFSETQ.

V gene TRBV7-9 combines with J gene TRBJ1-1; possible D gene TRBD1, 6 bases. Germline V gives CDR1 SEHNR, CDR2 FQNEAQ (reference sequence). The germline V and J ends were trimmed by 1 base and 3 bases, with 9 bases remaining between them. The CDR3 totals 14 residues. This chain's CDR3 is CASSLGGQYTEAFF. CDR3 coding DNA: TGTGCCAGCAGCTTAGGGGGACAATACACTGAAGCTTTCTTT.

This clone was counted between two and nine times. This chain joins TRBV11-3 and TRBJ1-1, with a tentative D call TRBD1 (6 bases). In germline, CDR1 is SGHNT, CDR2 YENEEA. The CDR3 has 13 amino acids. V gave up 5 bases and J gave up 2 bases, with 9 bases separating them. CDR3 sequence reads: CASSQGQNTEAFF. In DNA form, the CDR3 reads TGTGCCAGCAGCCAGGGACAAAACACTGAAGCTTTCTTT.

The chain recombines TRBV6-5 with TRBJ1-5; TRBD1 agrees at 7 bases. The V gene end was trimmed by 4 bases and the J gene end by 6 bases; junction bases not matched to a gene: 6. This CDR3 contains 14 residues. Per germline, CDR1 MNHEY and CDR2 SVGAGI. The CDR3 nucleotides are TGTGCCAGCAGTTTCCAGGGGGTAGGTCAGCCCCAGCATTTT. Its translation is CASSFQGVGQPQHF.

This sequence joins TRBV4-1 and TRBJ2-5; D perhaps matches TRBD1 (5 bases). The germline V gene has CDR1 MGHRA and CDR2 YSYEKL. Trimming cost V 1 base and J 4 bases, with 7 bases left between them. The CDR3 sequence is 13 residues long. This CDR3 is CASSQVGRETQYF. CDR3 bases: TGCGCCAGCAGCCAAGTGGGGCGAGAGACCCAGTACTTC.

This chain joins TRBV7-9 and TRBJ2-5, with a possible D match to TRBD1 (6 bases). Judging by the DNA end, TRBJ2-7 fits better; the J call may be wrong. Germline CDR1 reads SEHNR; CDR2 reads FQNEAQ (reference sequence). The CDR3 covers 14 residues. The CDR3 DNA sequence: TGTGCCAGCAGCTCCCTAGGCAGGGGCTACGAGCAGTACTTC. It translates to CASSSLGRGYEQYF.

V is TRBV9 and J is TRBJ2-7; tentatively, D is TRBD1 (5 bases). The CDR3 has 14 amino acids. Trimming removed 5 bases from V and 0 bases from J, with 12 bases in between. Germline assignment: CDR1 SGDLS and CDR2 YYNGEE. The CDR3 DNA reads as TGTGCCAGCAGTTCGTTAGGGGTCTCCTACGAGCAGTACTTC. It codes for CASSSLGVSYEQYF.

This chain links TRBV27 with TRBJ2-3, with 7 bases identical to TRBD2. CDR1 is MNHEY and CDR2 is SMNVEV in the germline V gene (reference sequence). V lost 2 bases, J lost 5 bases, and 10 bases stayed unmatched. This CDR3 contains 16 residues. CDR3 protein: CASSLRRLAVIDTQYF. As DNA, the CDR3 is TGTGCCAGCAGTTTAAGACGACTAGCAGTGATAGATACGCAGTATTTT.

The V call is TRBV19, the J call TRBJ2-7; 8 nucleotides match TRBD2. The CDR3 loop spans 12 amino acids. In germline, CDR1 is LNHDA, CDR2 SQIVND (reference sequence). Losses at the gene ends were 3 bases for V and 6 bases for J; bases not matched to a gene: 1. CDR3 sequence: CASSIRGGEQYF. The CDR3, as DNA: TGTGCCAGTAGTATTCGGGGGGGCGAGCAGTACTTC.

CDR3 sequence reads: CAISEGWTGGEPQHF. CDR3 DNA sequence: TGTGCCATCAGTGAGGGCTGGACAGGGGGGGAGCCCCAGCATTTT. V gene TRBV10-3 combines with J gene TRBJ1-5; the match to TRBD1 covers 10 bases. The CDR3 covers 15 residues. Trimming cost V 2 bases and J 8 bases; bases outside gene matches: 6. Germline CDR1 ENHRY, CDR2 SYGVKD.

The V call is TRBV11-2, the J call TRBJ2-7, with 7 positions matching TRBD1. The V segment lost 4 bases and the J segment 6 bases; nucleotides outside the gene matches: 6. Germline CDR1 and CDR2: SGHAT and FQNNGV. CDR3 length: 13 residues. CDR3 bases: TGTGCCAGCAGCTCCTTAACAGGGGTCGAGCAGTACTTC. Protein product: CASSSLTGVEQYF.

The chain carries TRBV6-5 and TRBJ2-3; 7 bases map to TRBD2. CDR1 and CDR2 (germline): MNHEY, SVGAGI. The CDR3 covers 13 residues. J lost 4 bases, V lost 6 bases, and 4 bases had no gene match. The CDR3 coding sequence is TGTGCCAGCAGAAATGGGGGGGCAGATACGCAGTATTTT. Its translation is CASRNGGADTQYF.

This chain connects TRBV27 to TRBJ1-5, with D perhaps matching TRBD1 (5 bases). The germline gives CDR1 MNHEY, CDR2 SMNVEV (reference sequence). The CDR3 extends over 15 amino acids. V was trimmed by 4 bases and J by 5 bases, leaving 15 bases between them. The CDR3 bases are TGTGCCAGCAGTTCCAGACAGTTCGGTTATCAGCCCCAGCATTTT. This translates into CASSSRQFGYQPQHF.

The chain carries TRBV7-2 and TRBJ1-2; 9 bases are shared with TRBD1. V trimming: 5 bases; J trimming: 5 bases; junction bases outside the gene matches: 6. This CDR3 has 14 amino acids. In germline, CDR1 is SGHTA, CDR2 FQGNSA. The CDR3 loop is CASSKDRGSYGYTF. The CDR3 nucleotides are TGTGCCAGCAGCAAGGACAGGGGAAGTTATGGCTACACCTTC.